A selection of T cell receptor beta chains follows, all from one sample in a study of human T cells and chemical hapten exposure. TCRdb redid the calling of the RACE reads with MiXCR, one entry per CDR3 protein. The sample has 300,000 to 450,000 distinct CDR3 sequences; roughly 5.3% are singletons. This sample comprised whole blood, obtained in connection with sensitization to the hapten diphenylcyclopropenone (DPC). These receptors originate from a woman between 50 and 59 years old with alopecia areata. Some clones in this sample may be carry-over from other donors' samples. CDR3s include the opening cysteine and the closing phenylalanine or tryptophan. D genes are given only for firm matches. Size tells how often a clone was seen (once, few, many) or the class of an expanded clone, and some rows leave it out.

D gene	J gene	V gene	clone size	CDR3 protein	CDR3 DNA
TRBD2	TRBJ2-1	TRBV7-9	many	CASSSLMAGAYNEQFF	TGTGCCAGCAGCTCCCTGATGGCGGGGGCCTACAATGAGCAGTTCTTC
TRBD1	TRBJ1-1	TRBV27	few	CASSYIRTGATEAFF	TGTGCCAGCAGTTATATCCGGACAGGGGCGACTGAAGCTTTCTTT
.	TRBJ2-1	TRBV6-5	few	CASTGPPSNEQFF	TGTGCCAGCACCGGACCCCCATCGAATGAGCAGTTCTTC
.	TRBJ2-2	TRBV29-1	many	CSVEEGSVGTGELFF	TGCAGCGTTGAAGAGGGGTCAGTGGGGACCGGGGAGCTGTTTTTT
.	TRBJ2-5	TRBV5-6	few	CASSLAGKQETQYF	TGTGCCAGCAGCTTGGCAGGGAAACAAGAGACCCAGTACTTC
TRBD1	TRBJ2-2	TRBV10-3	few	CASSSRTGHSGELFF	TGTGCCAGTTCTAGTCGGACAGGACATTCCGGGGAGCTGTTTTTT
TRBD2	TRBJ2-7	TRBV12-5	few	CASGLVPGGPSEQYF	TGTGCTAGTGGTTTGGTACCGGGAGGGCCCTCCGAGCAGTACTTC
TRBD1	TRBJ2-5	TRBV20-1	many	CSAREGQGKQETQYF	TGCAGTGCTAGAGAAGGACAGGGGAAACAAGAGACCCAGTACTTC
.	TRBJ2-3	TRBV29-1	many	CSVEDRADTQYF	TGCAGCGTTGAAGATCGGGCAGATACGCAGTATTTT
.	TRBJ1-6	TRBV20-1	.	CSATGTGNSPLHF	TGCAGTGCTACCGGGACGGGAAATTCACCCCTCCACTTT
.	TRBJ1-3	TRBV7-8	.	CASKNRGASGNTIYF	TGTGCCAGCAAAAACCGGGGGGCCTCTGGAAACACCATATATTTT
TRBD2	TRBJ2-3	TRBV7-6	few	CASSGPLAGVTDTQYF	TGTGCCAGCAGCGGTCCTCTAGCGGGAGTCACAGATACGCAGTATTTT
.	TRBJ1-6	TRBV5-6	.	CASSSPRGGSSYNSPLHF	TGTGCCAGCAGCTCCCCGAGGGGGGGGAGCTCCTATAATTCACCCCTCCACTTT
TRBD2	TRBJ2-2	TRBV18	.	CASSRLAEHTGELFF	TGTGCCAGCTCACGACTAGCGGAGCACACCGGGGAGCTGTTTTTT
TRBD1	TRBJ1-1	TRBV7-3	many	CASSKRQGAEAFF	TGTGCCAGCAGCAAGAGACAGGGCGCTGAAGCTTTCTTT
TRBD1	TRBJ2-7	TRBV18	.	CASSETGTGWNEQYF	TGTGCCAGCTCAGAGACCGGGACAGGGTGGAACGAGCAGTACTTC
.	TRBJ2-6	TRBV7-9	.	CASSARVTSSGANVLTF	TGTGCCAGCAGCGCACGGGTAACGAGCTCTGGGGCCAACGTCCTGACTTTC
.	TRBJ2-1	TRBV20-1	.	CSANPRGEQFF	TGCAGTGCTAACCCCCGCGGTGAGCAGTTCTTC